The entry that follows covers one T cell receptor (beta chain) sequence. This sample was taken from a study of T cell changes during pregnancy in multiple sclerosis. Method: immunoSEQ multiplex PCR; TCRdb's copy keeps in-frame clones and lacks some. The profile covers under 50,000 clones, with about 90% appearing a single time and 1.5% taken by the ten largest. V was pared by 3 bases and J by 0 bases, with 6 bases between. The length of the CDR3 is 12 residues. Per germline, CDR1 GTSNPN and CDR2 SVGIG (reference sequence). Material: peripheral blood, obtained in the first trimester of pregnancy. The V call is TRBV30, the J call TRBJ2-7; D not resolved. This sequence originates from a female donor in good health, enrolled as a control in a pregnancy study. CDR3 loop: CAWSHSSYEQYF. The CDR3 region has the DNA TGTGCCTGGAGCCACAGCTCCTACGAGCAGTACTTC.